This T cell receptor beta chain originates from a study of blood T cells in healthy people across ages. With a J-beta primer mix and a sample-barcoded 5' primer, a second PCR ran about 7 to 12 cycles. TCRdb redid the calling of the 5' RACE reads with MiXCR, one entry per CDR3 protein. The sample carries just over 800,000 distinct CDR3 sequences, roughly 60% recorded once. This clonotype came up a few times. Per germline, CDR1 MDHEN and CDR2 SYDVKM. The V gene lost 3 bases and the J gene lost 4 bases, with 15 bases spanning the gap. The CDR3 contains 15 residues. V is TRBV28 and J is TRBJ1-2, with TRBD1 as a possible D gene (5 bases). The sequenced sample was blood. This TCR was sampled from a man younger than 45 in good health. The CDR3 sequence is CASSFGSGRSYGYTF. For the CDR3, the DNA is TGTGCCAGCAGTTTTGGGTCAGGGAGGAGCTATGGCTACACCTTC.